A single T cell receptor beta chain is shown here with its context. This record comes from a study of blood T cell repertoires in COVID-19. The overall study: T cells, B-cell-depleted T cells, or PBMCs supplied cDNA or gDNA.

CDR3 length equals 14 residues. Germline CDR1 LGHDT, CDR2 YNNKEL (reference sequence). With 4 bases removed from V and 4 bases from J, the gap between germline ends came to 13 bases. In the original processing: Reference gene primer amplification gave nucleated cell count estimates. Generated by immunoSEQ multiplex PCR, the TCRdb table keeps only in-frame clones and is missing some. Clone size and V and J calls were adopted from that table, with D and trimming inferred from the DNA. The data show 450,000 or so clones, with roughly 89% seen just once and roughly 0.87% held by the top ten. During active infection, Seattle patients enrolled and were then monitored through disease.

The sequence derives from a man aged 18 to 30 with COVID-19, enrolled during active disease. The V and J genes are TRBV3-1 (or the pseudogene TRBV3-2) and TRBJ1-2; maybe TRBD1 (5 bases). The sample was peripheral blood. In DNA form, the CDR3 reads TGTGCCAGCAGCCCAGGAGGGGACGGCTATGGCTACACCTTC. This translates into CASSPGGDGYGYTF.